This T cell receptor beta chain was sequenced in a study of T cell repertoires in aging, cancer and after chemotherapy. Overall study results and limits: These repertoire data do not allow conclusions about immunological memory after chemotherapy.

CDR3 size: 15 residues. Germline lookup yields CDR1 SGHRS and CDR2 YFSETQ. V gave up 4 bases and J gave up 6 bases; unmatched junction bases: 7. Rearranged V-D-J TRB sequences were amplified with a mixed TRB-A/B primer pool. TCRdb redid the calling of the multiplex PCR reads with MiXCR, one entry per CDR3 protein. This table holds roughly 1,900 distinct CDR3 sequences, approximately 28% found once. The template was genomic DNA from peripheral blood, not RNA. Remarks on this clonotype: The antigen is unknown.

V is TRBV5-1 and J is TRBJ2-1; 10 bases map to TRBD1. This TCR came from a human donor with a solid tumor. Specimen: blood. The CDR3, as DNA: TGCGCCAGCAGCCGACAGGGGGCAATTGGCAATGAGCAGTTCTTC. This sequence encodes CASSRQGAIGNEQFF.